What follows are 15 T cell receptor beta chains derived from one specimen sequenced in a study of radiotherapy plus CTLA-4 blockade in lung cancer. The assay was immunoSEQ multiplex PCR, and TCRdb's table has in-frame clones only and misses some. The sample consists of fewer than 40,000 clones, about four fifths of them appearing once. The sequencing here drew on peripheral blood, taken from a patient treated with radiotherapy plus ipilimumab. Receptors originate from a human donor with non-small cell lung cancer that progressed on radiotherapy plus ipilimumab.

This clone was observed a single time. This chain uses TRBV7-2 with TRBJ2-3; D is unresolved. Germline V gene data show CDR1 as SGHTA and CDR2 as FQGNSA. The CDR3 covers 14 residues. V lost 5 bases to trimming and J lost 2 bases, with 11 bases between them. CDR3 DNA: TGTGCCAGCAGCACTCAAACCGTCACAGATACGCAGTATTTT. The encoded protein is CASSTQTVTDTQYF.

The CDR3 is CASSYIRFGELFF. The CDR3 region has the DNA TGTGCCAGCAGTTACATCCGTTTCGGGGAGCTGTTTTTT. This chain joins TRBV6-5 and TRBJ2-2; no clear D gene. With 2 bases removed from V and 7 bases from J, the gap between germline ends came to 8 bases. Germline V gives CDR1 MNHEY, CDR2 SVGAGI. This CDR3 has 13 residues.

The chain combines TRBV5-1 with TRBJ2-4; 7 bases are shared with TRBD1. The CDR3 covers 17 residues. Germline V gives CDR1 SGHRS, CDR2 YFSETQ. V dropped 0 bases and J dropped 1; count of bases not matched to a gene: 7. CDR3 sequence: CASSLATGVGAKNIQYF. CDR3 sequence (DNA): TGCGCCAGCAGCTTGGCCACAGGGGTAGGGGCCAAAAACATTCAGTACTTC. Full variable domain (missing parts from reference TRBV5-1 and TRBJ2-4): KAGVTQTPRYLIKTRGQQVTLSCSPISGHRSVSWYQQTPGQGLQFLFEYFSETQRNKGNFPGRFSGRQFSNSRSEMNVSTLELGDSALYLCASSLATGVGAKNIQYFGAGTRLSVL.

V gene TRBV6-5 combines with J gene TRBJ2-6, with 7 bases identical to TRBD1. The J segment lost 0 bases and the V segment lost 8 bases, leaving 4 bases of the junction unmatched. Germline V gene lookup returns CDR1 MNHEY and CDR2 SVGAGI. There are 15 residues in the CDR3. CDR3 coding DNA: TGTGCCAGCCGACAGGGAGTCTCTGGGGCCAACGTCCTGACTTTC. This translates into CASRQGVSGANVLTF.

This chain joins TRBV10-2 and TRBJ2-7; TRBD1 is a possible D gene (6 bases). Germline CDR1 and CDR2: WSHSY and SAAADI. V lost 6 bases and J lost 7, with 10 bases in between. This CDR3 is 11 amino acids long. This CDR3 reads CASRQGREQYF. The CDR3, as DNA: TGCGCCAGCAGACAGGGAAGAGAGCAGTACTTC.

This clone came up once. The chain carries TRBV10-2 and TRBJ1-1; perhaps TRBD1 as D (5 bases). Trimming pared 7 bases from V and 4 bases from J, leaving 10 bases between. Germline CDR1 WSHSY, CDR2 SAAADI. The CDR3 has 12 residues. CDR3 nucleotide sequence: TGCGCCAGCACCCCAGGGCGCACTGAAGCTTTCTTT. Protein sequence: CASTPGRTEAFF.

The CDR3 region is CASSLSQGSYNEQFF. The CDR3 nucleotides are TGTGCCAGCAGTTTATCTCAGGGCTCCTACAATGAGCAGTTCTTC. The rearrangement uses TRBV28 and TRBJ2-1; the D gene is possibly TRBD1 (5 bases). This CDR3 spans 15 amino acids. The germline V and J ends were trimmed by 1 base and 0 bases, with 7 bases remaining between them. CDR1 is MDHEN, CDR2 SYDVKM, per germline.

The rearrangement joins TRBV6-6 to TRBJ1-5; D possibly corresponds to TRBD1 (5 bases). Germline CDR1 reads MNHNY; CDR2 reads SVGAGI (reference sequence). This CDR3 has 16 residues. Deletions cut 2 bases from V and 3 bases from J, with 14 bases between. The chain's CDR3 is CASSYPSAGNNQPQHF. The CDR3 coding sequence is TGTGCCAGCAGTTACCCCTCGGCAGGGAACAATCAGCCCCAGCATTTT.

The chain couples TRBV18 to TRBJ2-3; D may be TRBD2 (6 bases). This CDR3 has 13 residues. The ends were cut back, 4 bases at V and 7 bases at J, with 12 bases in the middle. Germline V lookup: CDR1 KGHSH, CDR2 LQKENI. CDR3 in amino acids: CASSLERAHTQYF. For the CDR3, the DNA is TGTGCCAGCTCACTCGAGCGGGCCCATACGCAGTATTTT. The complete variable domain, with remaining parts taken from reference TRBV18 and TRBJ2-3, reads NAGVMQNPRHLVRRRGQEARLRCSPMKGHSHVYWYRQLPEEGLKFMVYLQKENIIDESGMPKERFSAEFPKEGPSILRIQQVVRGDSAAYFCASSLERAHTQYFGPGTRLTVL.

The chain carries TRBV5-1 and TRBJ2-2; TRBD2 agrees at 9 bases. This CDR3 contains 17 residues. The germline V gene has CDR1 SGHRS and CDR2 YFSETQ. Unmatched junction bases numbered 4, after V lost 1 base and J lost 0 bases. The CDR3 protein is CASSLRSGGSNTGELFF. The CDR3 nucleotides read TGCGCCAGCAGCTTGAGAAGCGGGGGGTCGAACACCGGGGAGCTGTTTTTT.

This rearrangement joins TRBV7-9 to TRBJ2-5; a possible D gene is TRBD2 (5 bases). The V end was cut by 1 base, the J end by 2 bases, with 14 bases between. The CDR3 runs 16 residues. Germline V CDR1 and CDR2: SEHNR, FQNEAQ (reference sequence). In DNA, the CDR3 is TGTGCCAGCAGCTTAGTAGTTACACGGGGTCAAGAGACCCAGTACTTC. Amino acid sequence: CASSLVVTRGQETQYF.

The chain links TRBV11-1 to TRBJ2-1; 9 bases map to TRBD1. The germline V gene encodes CDR1 SGHAT and CDR2 FQDESV (reference sequence). V trimming: 7 bases; J trimming: 4 bases; junction bases outside the gene matches: 11. The CDR3 loop spans 16 amino acids. The CDR3 DNA follows: TGTGCCAGCATCCCGGGACAGGGTCATCAATACAATGAGCAGTTCTTC. Amino acids: CASIPGQGHQYNEQFF.

The V gene is TRBV7-3, the J gene TRBJ1-2; TRBD1 agrees at 11 bases. V trimming: 5 bases; J trimming: 6 bases; junction bases outside the gene matches: 20. From germline, CDR1 is SGHTA and CDR2 FQGTGA. CDR3 size: 19 residues. CDR3 region: CASSPRGWTGGDLKDGYTF. CDR3 nucleotide sequence: TGTGCCAGCAGCCCCAGGGGCTGGACAGGGGGCGATTTGAAGGATGGCTACACCTTC.

This clone rates as medium-sized. The chain joins TRBV29-1 to TRBJ1-2; TRBD1 agrees at 7 bases. The V gene end was trimmed by 2 bases and the J gene end by 6 bases; junction bases not matched to a gene: 3. The germline CDR1 and CDR2 sequences are SQVTM and ANQGSEA. This CDR3 has 12 residues. In DNA, the CDR3 is TGCAGCGTTGAAAGGCAGGGGGATGGCTACACCTTC. Translation: CSVERQGDGYTF.

V gene TRBV6-5 combines with J gene TRBJ2-2, with 9 bases fitting TRBD2. CDR1 and CDR2 from the germline V gene are MNHEY and SVGAGI. J was trimmed by 1 base and V by 0 bases; bases with no gene match: 0. This CDR3 has 16 amino acids. The CDR3 loop is CASSYSLAGNTGELFF. CDR3 coding DNA: TGTGCCAGCAGTTACTCACTAGCGGGGAACACCGGGGAGCTGTTTTTT.